The rows below give T cell receptor beta chains drawn from one sample of a study of STAT5B mutations in CD4+ large granular lymphocyte leukemia. Sequencing was performed with immunoSEQ multiplex PCR; in TCRdb, only in-frame clones are kept and a portion is missing. The sample contains tens of thousands of clones, approximately 80% of which appear only once. Specimen: CD4+ T cells from blood buffy coats. Every receptor here comes from a human donor in good health. CDR3s include the opening cysteine and the closing phenylalanine or tryptophan. D genes are given only for firm matches. Size is omitted from some rows. Given values are once, few, many or a class for expanded clones.

V gene: TRBV5-1
CDR3 length: 15
D gene: .
J gene: TRBJ1-1
clone size: few
CDR3 DNA: TGCGCCAGCAGCTTGGTCGCAGACATGAACACTGAAGCTTTCTTT
CDR3 protein: CASSLVADMNTEAFF

V gene: TRBV5-4
CDR3 length: 13
D gene: TRBD1
J gene: TRBJ1-5
clone size: .
CDR3 DNA: TGTGCCAGCAGCGCAAGACAGGGTCAGCCCCAGCATTTT
CDR3 protein: CASSARQGQPQHF

V gene: TRBV6-6
CDR3 length: 14
D gene: .
J gene: TRBJ2-2
clone size: .
CDR3 DNA: TGTGCCAGCACCCTGGACAGGAACACCGGGGAGCTGTTTTTT
CDR3 protein: CASTLDRNTGELFF

V gene: TRBV9
CDR3 length: 16
D gene: TRBD2
J gene: TRBJ2-2
clone size: .
CDR3 DNA: TGTGCCAGCAGCCACCTAGCGGGTCCCCCTCCCGGGGAGCTGTTTTTT
CDR3 protein: CASSHLAGPPPGELFF

V gene: TRBV9
CDR3 length: 13
D gene: .
J gene: TRBJ1-3
clone size: .
CDR3 DNA: TGTGCCAGCAGCGAGGGATCTGGAAACACCATATATTTT
CDR3 protein: CASSEGSGNTIYF

V gene: TRBV20-1
CDR3 length: 11
D gene: .
J gene: TRBJ2-1
clone size: .
CDR3 DNA: TGCAGTGCTAGGGGCGGGAATGAGCAGTTCTTC
CDR3 protein: CSARGGNEQFF

V gene: TRBV11-2
CDR3 length: 17
D gene: .
J gene: TRBJ1-2
clone size: once
CDR3 DNA: TGTGCCAGCAACTTGGGGCCAGGTCTAGTCCGTTCGGATGGCTACACCTTC
CDR3 protein: CASNLGPGLVRSDGYTF

V gene: TRBV19
CDR3 length: 15
D gene: TRBD1
J gene: TRBJ2-3
clone size: .
CDR3 DNA: TGTGCCAGTAGTATAGCGGGCAGGGGGCCAGATACGCAGTATTTT
CDR3 protein: CASSIAGRGPDTQYF

V gene: TRBV28
CDR3 length: 12
D gene: .
J gene: TRBJ2-5
clone size: .
CDR3 DNA: TGTGCCAGCAGCGACAATACAGAGACCCAGTACTTC
CDR3 protein: CASSDNTETQYF

V gene: TRBV7-2
CDR3 length: 13
D gene: .
J gene: TRBJ1-4
clone size: .
CDR3 DNA: TGTGCCAGCAGCCGACGTTGGGGGGAAAAACTGTTTTTT
CDR3 protein: CASSRRWGEKLFF

V gene: TRBV10-3
CDR3 length: 19
D gene: TRBD2
J gene: TRBJ2-1
clone size: .
CDR3 DNA: TGTGCCATCAGAAGACAGACCATACTAGCGACATTAGATCACAATGAGCAGTTCTTC
CDR3 protein: CAIRRQTILATLDHNEQFF

V gene: TRBV18
CDR3 length: 15
D gene: .
J gene: TRBJ1-2
clone size: .
CDR3 DNA: TGTGCCAGCTCACCCGAAACGGGTGCAGACTATGGCTACACCTTC
CDR3 protein: CASSPETGADYGYTF

V gene: TRBV19
CDR3 length: 14
D gene: .
J gene: TRBJ1-6
clone size: .
CDR3 DNA: TGTGCCAGTACCCTTAGCAGGGGAGGATCACCCCTCCACTTT
CDR3 protein: CASTLSRGGSPLHF

V gene: TRBV11-2
CDR3 length: 16
D gene: .
J gene: TRBJ1-4
clone size: .
CDR3 DNA: TGTGCCAGCAGCTTGGCCCCGGGAAAAGGTGGCGAAAAACTGTTTTTT
CDR3 protein: CASSLAPGKGGEKLFF

V gene: TRBV30
CDR3 length: 14
D gene: .
J gene: TRBJ2-1
clone size: .
CDR3 DNA: TGTGCCTGGAGTGTATGGCGGAGGGATTTTGAGCAGTTCTTC
CDR3 protein: CAWSVWRRDFEQFF

V gene: TRBV6-5
CDR3 length: 10
D gene: .
J gene: TRBJ2-7
clone size: .
CDR3 DNA: TGTGCCTCTCGTAGGACCGCCCAGTACTTC
CDR3 protein: CASRRTAQYF

V gene: TRBV11-2
CDR3 length: 12
D gene: .
J gene: TRBJ2-1
clone size: .
CDR3 DNA: TGTGCCAGCAGCTTAGGGTGGGGGGAGCAGTTCTTC
CDR3 protein: CASSLGWGEQFF

V gene: TRBV19
CDR3 length: 14
D gene: .
J gene: TRBJ2-3
clone size: .
CDR3 DNA: TGTGCCAGTAGACCCGGACGGTCCACAGATACGCAGTATTTT
CDR3 protein: CASRPGRSTDTQYF

V gene: TRBV6-6
CDR3 length: 14
D gene: TRBD1
J gene: TRBJ2-7
clone size: .
CDR3 DNA: TGTGCCAGCAGTTATAACAGGGGCGGTGCCGAGCAGTACTTC
CDR3 protein: CASSYNRGGAEQYF

V gene: TRBV28
CDR3 length: 14
D gene: .
J gene: TRBJ2-5
clone size: .
CDR3 DNA: TGTGCCAGCAGTTTAAGGGCCCTACAAGAGACCCAGTACTTC
CDR3 protein: CASSLRALQETQYF

V gene: TRBV10-2
CDR3 length: 14
D gene: TRBD2
J gene: TRBJ2-7
clone size: .
CDR3 DNA: TGCGCCAGCAAGGGAGCGGGAGGGCCTGACGAGCAGTACTTC
CDR3 protein: CASKGAGGPDEQYF

V gene: TRBV5-4
CDR3 length: 14
D gene: .
J gene: TRBJ2-3
clone size: .
CDR3 DNA: TGTGCCAGCAGCTCATCCGGACTTTCAGATACGCAGTATTTT
CDR3 protein: CASSSSGLSDTQYF

V gene: TRBV7-9
CDR3 length: 12
D gene: .
J gene: TRBJ2-7
clone size: .
CDR3 DNA: TGTGCCAGCAGCTTAGGGCTGGCAGAGCAGTACTTC
CDR3 protein: CASSLGLAEQYF

V gene: TRBV28
CDR3 length: 15
D gene: .
J gene: TRBJ1-4
clone size: .
CDR3 DNA: TGTGCCAGCAGGGGGCACCTGCGGGGCCATGCCAAACTGTTTTTT
CDR3 protein: CASRGHLRGHAKLFF

V gene: TRBV4-1
CDR3 length: 15
D gene: .
J gene: TRBJ1-2
clone size: .
CDR3 DNA: TGCGCCAGCAGCCAAGCCTACGGGACGCTTTATGGCTACACCTTC
CDR3 protein: CASSQAYGTLYGYTF

V gene: TRBV4-3
CDR3 length: 16
D gene: .
J gene: TRBJ2-3
clone size: .
CDR3 DNA: TGCGCCAGCAGCCTCGGTAGCACCCCTAGCACAGATACGCAGTATTTT
CDR3 protein: CASSLGSTPSTDTQYF

V gene: TRBV5-1
CDR3 length: 18
D gene: TRBD2
J gene: TRBJ2-2
clone size: .
CDR3 DNA: TGCGCCAGCAGGGCCGGGACTAGCGGGATTGTAAACACCGGGGAGCTGTTTTTT
CDR3 protein: CASRAGTSGIVNTGELFF

V gene: TRBV29-1
CDR3 length: 17
D gene: TRBD1
J gene: TRBJ1-2
clone size: .
CDR3 DNA: TGCAGCGTTGAAGGTCGCGGGACAGGAGTCCTCAACTATGGCTACACCTTC
CDR3 protein: CSVEGRGTGVLNYGYTF

V gene: TRBV7-2
CDR3 length: 13
D gene: .
J gene: TRBJ1-5
clone size: .
CDR3 DNA: TGTGCCAGCAGCTTAGGGCACGATCAGCCCCAGCATTTT
CDR3 protein: CASSLGHDQPQHF

V gene: TRBV27
CDR3 length: 13
D gene: TRBD1
J gene: TRBJ1-4
clone size: .
CDR3 DNA: TGTGCCAGCAGGGGGACAGGGCGAGAAAAACTGTTTTTT
CDR3 protein: CASRGTGREKLFF

V gene: TRBV18
CDR3 length: 17
D gene: TRBD2
J gene: TRBJ2-7
clone size: .
CDR3 DNA: TGTGTCAGCTCACAAGGGCATGCGGGAGGGCCAGAGAACGAGCAGTACTTC
CDR3 protein: CVSSQGHAGGPENEQYF

V gene: TRBV7-2
CDR3 length: 14
D gene: TRBD1
J gene: TRBJ1-2
clone size: .
CDR3 DNA: TGTGCCAGCAGCCCCGGACAGGGTACCTATGGCTACACCTTC
CDR3 protein: CASSPGQGTYGYTF

V gene: TRBV28
CDR3 length: 16
D gene: TRBD2
J gene: TRBJ2-1
clone size: .
CDR3 DNA: TGTGCCAGCTCGCGACTAGCGGGAGCTATGTGGAATGAGCAGTTCTTC
CDR3 protein: CASSRLAGAMWNEQFF

V gene: TRBV30
CDR3 length: 13
D gene: .
J gene: TRBJ1-1
clone size: once
CDR3 DNA: TGTGCCTCAACGGCCCTCGTGAACACTGAAGCTTTCTTT
CDR3 protein: CASTALVNTEAFF

V gene: TRBV15
CDR3 length: 14
D gene: .
J gene: TRBJ2-3
clone size: .
CDR3 DNA: TGTGCCACCAGCAGAGGGCAGCGTGGGGATACGCAGTATTTT
CDR3 protein: CATSRGQRGDTQYF

V gene: TRBV7-3
CDR3 length: 13
D gene: .
J gene: TRBJ2-4
clone size: .
CDR3 DNA: TGTGCCAGCCCTGACCTACCCAGAAACATTCAGTACTTC
CDR3 protein: CASPDLPRNIQYF

V gene: TRBV18
CDR3 length: 13
D gene: .
J gene: TRBJ2-5
clone size: once
CDR3 DNA: TGTGCCAGCTCCCTACTTGATATGGAGACCCAGTACTTC
CDR3 protein: CASSLLDMETQYF